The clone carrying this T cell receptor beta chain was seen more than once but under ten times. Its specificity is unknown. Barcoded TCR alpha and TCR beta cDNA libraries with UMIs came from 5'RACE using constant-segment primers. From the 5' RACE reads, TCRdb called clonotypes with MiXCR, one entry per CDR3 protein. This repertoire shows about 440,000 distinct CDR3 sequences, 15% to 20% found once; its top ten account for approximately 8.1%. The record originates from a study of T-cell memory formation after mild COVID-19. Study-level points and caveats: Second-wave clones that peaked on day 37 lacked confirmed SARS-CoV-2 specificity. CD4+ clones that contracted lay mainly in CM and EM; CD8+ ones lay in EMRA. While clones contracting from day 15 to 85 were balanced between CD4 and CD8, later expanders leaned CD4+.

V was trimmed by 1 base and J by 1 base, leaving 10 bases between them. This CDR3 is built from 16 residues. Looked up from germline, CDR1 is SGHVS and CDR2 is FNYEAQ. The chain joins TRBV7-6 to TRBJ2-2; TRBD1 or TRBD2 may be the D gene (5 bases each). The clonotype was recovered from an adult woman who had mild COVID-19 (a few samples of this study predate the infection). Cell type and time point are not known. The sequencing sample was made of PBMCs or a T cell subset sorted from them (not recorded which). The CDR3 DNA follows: TGTGCCAGCAGCTTAGGGGGACGGATGAACACCGGGGAGCTGTTTTTT. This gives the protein CASSLGGRMNTGELFF.